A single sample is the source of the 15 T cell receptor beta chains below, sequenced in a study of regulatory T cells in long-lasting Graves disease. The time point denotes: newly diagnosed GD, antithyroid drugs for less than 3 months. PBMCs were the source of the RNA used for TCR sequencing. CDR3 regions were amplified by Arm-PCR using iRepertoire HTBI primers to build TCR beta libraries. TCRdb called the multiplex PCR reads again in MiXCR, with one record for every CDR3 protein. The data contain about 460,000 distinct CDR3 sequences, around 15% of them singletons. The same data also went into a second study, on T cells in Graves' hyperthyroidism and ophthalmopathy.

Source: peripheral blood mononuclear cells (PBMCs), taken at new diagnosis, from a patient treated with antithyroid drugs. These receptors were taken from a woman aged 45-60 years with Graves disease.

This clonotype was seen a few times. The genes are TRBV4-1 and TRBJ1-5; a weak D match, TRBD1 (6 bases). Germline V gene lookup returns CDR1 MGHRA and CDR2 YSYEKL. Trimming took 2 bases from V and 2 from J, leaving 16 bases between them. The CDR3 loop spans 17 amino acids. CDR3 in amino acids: CASSQSTQGPGNQPQHF. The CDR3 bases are TGCGCCAGCAGCCAAAGTACACAGGGCCCGGGCAATCAGCCCCAGCATTTT.

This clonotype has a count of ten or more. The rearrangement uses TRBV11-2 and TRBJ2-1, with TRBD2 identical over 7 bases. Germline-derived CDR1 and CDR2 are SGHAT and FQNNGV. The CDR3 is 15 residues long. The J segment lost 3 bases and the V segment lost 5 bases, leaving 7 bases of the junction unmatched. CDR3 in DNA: TGTGCCAGCAGCCCCCTGGGCGGGGGCTACAATGAGCAGTTCTTC. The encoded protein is CASSPLGGGYNEQFF.

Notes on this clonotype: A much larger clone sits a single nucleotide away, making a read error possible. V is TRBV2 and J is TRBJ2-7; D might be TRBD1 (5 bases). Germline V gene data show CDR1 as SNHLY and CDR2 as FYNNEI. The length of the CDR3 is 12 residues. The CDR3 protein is CASTTDTYGQYF. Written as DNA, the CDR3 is TGTGCCAGCACGACAGACACCTACGGGCAGTACTTC.

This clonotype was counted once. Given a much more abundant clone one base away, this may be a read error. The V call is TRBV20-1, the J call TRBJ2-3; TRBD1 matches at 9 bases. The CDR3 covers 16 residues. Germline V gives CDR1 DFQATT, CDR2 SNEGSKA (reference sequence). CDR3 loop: CSARSGTGLGTDTRYF. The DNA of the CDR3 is TGCAGTGCTAGGTCCGGGACAGGGTTAGGCACAGATACGCGGTATTTT.

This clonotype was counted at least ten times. The CDR3 DNA follows: TGTGCCAGCAGCTTAGAAGGCAGAATAAACATTCAGTACTTC. Its translation is CASSLEGRINIQYF. This rearrangement joins TRBV11-2 to TRBJ2-4, with no clear D. V lost 0 bases to trimming and J lost 6 bases, with 9 bases between them. Germline values: CDR1 SGHAT, CDR2 FQNNGV. The CDR3 loop spans 14 amino acids.

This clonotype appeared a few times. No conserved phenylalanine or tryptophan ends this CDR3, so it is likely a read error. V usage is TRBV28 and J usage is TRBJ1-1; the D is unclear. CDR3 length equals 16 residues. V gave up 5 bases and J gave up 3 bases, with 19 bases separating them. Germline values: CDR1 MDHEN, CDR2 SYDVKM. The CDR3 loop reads CASSILTQFWDTEAFL. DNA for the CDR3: TGTGCCAGCAGTATTCTGACACAGTTCTGGGACACTGAAGCTTTCCTT.

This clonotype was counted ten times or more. The CDR3 sequence: CASSTPGHHSYEQYF. The CDR3 DNA sequence: TGTGCCAGCAGTACCCCGGGACATCACTCCTACGAGCAGTACTTC. V is TRBV28 and J is TRBJ2-7, with TRBD1 as a possible D gene (6 bases). This CDR3 is built from 15 residues. Germline loops: CDR1 MDHEN, CDR2 SYDVKM. V shed 5 bases and J shed 0 bases, with 14 bases lying between them.

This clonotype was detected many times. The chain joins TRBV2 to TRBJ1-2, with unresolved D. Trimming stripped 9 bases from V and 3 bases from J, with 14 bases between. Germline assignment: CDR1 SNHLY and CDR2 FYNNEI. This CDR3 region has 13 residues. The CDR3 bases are TGTGCCAGGCGGAGTGCGGACTACTATGGCTACACCTTC. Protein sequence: CARRSADYYGYTF.

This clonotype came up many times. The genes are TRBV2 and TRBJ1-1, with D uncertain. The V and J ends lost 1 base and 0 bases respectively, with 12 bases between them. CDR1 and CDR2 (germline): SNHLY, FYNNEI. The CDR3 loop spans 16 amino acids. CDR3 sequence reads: CASSEGEDGMNTEAFF. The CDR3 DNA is TGTGCCAGCAGTGAAGGAGAGGATGGGATGAACACTGAAGCTTTCTTT.

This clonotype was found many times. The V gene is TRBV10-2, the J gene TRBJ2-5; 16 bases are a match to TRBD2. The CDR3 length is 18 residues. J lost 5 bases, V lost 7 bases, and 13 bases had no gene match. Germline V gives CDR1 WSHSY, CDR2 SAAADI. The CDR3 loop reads CASTQLGTSGRAYETQYF. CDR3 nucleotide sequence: TGCGCCAGCACACAACTTGGGACTAGCGGGAGGGCCTACGAGACCCAGTACTTC.

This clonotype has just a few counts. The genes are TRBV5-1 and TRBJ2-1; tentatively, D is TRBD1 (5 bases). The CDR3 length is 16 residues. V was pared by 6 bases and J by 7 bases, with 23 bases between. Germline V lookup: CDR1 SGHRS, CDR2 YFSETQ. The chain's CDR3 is CASKNPTGSPGNEQFF. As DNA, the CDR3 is TGCGCCAGCAAGAACCCAACAGGTTCCCCTGGGAATGAGCAGTTCTTC.

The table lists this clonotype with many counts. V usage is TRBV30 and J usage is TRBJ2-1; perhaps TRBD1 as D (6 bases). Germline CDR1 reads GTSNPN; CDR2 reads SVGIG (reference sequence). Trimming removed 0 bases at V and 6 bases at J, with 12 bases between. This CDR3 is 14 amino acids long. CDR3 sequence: CAWSVGTSGNEQFF. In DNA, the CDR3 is TGTGCCTGGAGTGTGGGGACAAGTGGCAATGAGCAGTTCTTC. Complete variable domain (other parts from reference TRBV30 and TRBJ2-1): SQTIHQWPATLVQPVGSPLSLECTVEGTSNPNLYWYRQAAGRGLQLLFYSVGIGQISSEVPQNLSASRPQDRQFILSSKKLLLSDSGFYLCAWSVGTSGNEQFFGPGTRLTVL.

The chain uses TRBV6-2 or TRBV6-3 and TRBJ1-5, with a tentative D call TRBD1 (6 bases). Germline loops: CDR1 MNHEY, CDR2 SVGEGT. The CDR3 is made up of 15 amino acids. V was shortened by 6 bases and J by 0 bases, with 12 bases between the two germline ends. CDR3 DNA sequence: TGTGCCAGCAGACAGGGACACCTTAGCAATCAGCCCCAGCATTTT. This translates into CASRQGHLSNQPQHF.

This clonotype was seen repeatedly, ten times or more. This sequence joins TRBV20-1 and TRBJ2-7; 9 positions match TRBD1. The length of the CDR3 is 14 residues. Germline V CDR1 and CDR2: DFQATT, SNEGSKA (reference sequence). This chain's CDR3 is CSARRGTGGDEQYF. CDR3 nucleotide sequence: TGCAGCGCCCGACGGGGTACAGGGGGCGACGAGCAGTACTTC.

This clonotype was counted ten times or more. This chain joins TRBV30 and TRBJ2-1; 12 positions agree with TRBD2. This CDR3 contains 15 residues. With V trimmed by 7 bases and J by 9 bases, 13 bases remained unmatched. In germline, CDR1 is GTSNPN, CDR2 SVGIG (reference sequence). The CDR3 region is CAFAGVLAGGGEQFF. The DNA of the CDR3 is TGTGCCTTTGCTGGGGTTCTAGCGGGAGGGGGTGAGCAGTTCTTC.